Shown below are 15 T cell receptor beta chains from a single sample sequenced in a study of CD8+ T cells in alopecia areata. As to treatment: oral pan-JAK inhibitor, 5-10 mg twice daily. In each case, RNA was isolated and then reverse transcribed into cDNA as the sequencing template. Assay used: immunoSEQ multiplex PCR; TCRdb lists only in-frame clones, some missing. There are over 150,000 clones in the sample; 50% to 60% occur only once, and approximately 3.4% lies in the top ten. The sample in question was CD4+ T cells sorted from blood, obtained at week 4, from a patient treated with tofacitinib. The receptors shown here come from a human donor with alopecia areata.

The chain employs TRBV10-3 and TRBJ2-5, with D hard to call. The germline V gene has CDR1 ENHRY and CDR2 SYGVKD. Trimming cost V 5 bases and J 4 bases, with 11 bases left between them. CDR3 length: 13 amino acids. The CDR3 nucleotides read TGTGCCATCAGTCAGGCAAAGTTAGAGACCCAGTACTTC. As protein: CAISQAKLETQYF.

In DNA form, the CDR3 reads TGTGCCAGCAGTGGATTCAGGGGTCAAGAGACCCAGTACTTC. This translates into CASSGFRGQETQYF. The chain carries TRBV25-1 and TRBJ2-5; possibly TRBD1 for D (6 bases). CDR3 size: 14 residues. V was pared by 4 bases and J by 2 bases, with 11 bases between. The germline CDR1 and CDR2 sequences are MGHDK and SYGVNS.

V and J are TRBV7-2 and TRBJ2-5; no clear D gene. Per germline, CDR1 SGHTA and CDR2 FQGNSA. There are 13 residues in the CDR3. V gave up 1 base and J gave up 7 bases, with 10 bases separating them. CDR3: CASSLVRIGTQYF. The CDR3 DNA is TGTGCCAGCAGCTTAGTAAGGATCGGGACCCAGTACTTC. The variable domain in full, with the rest retrieved from reference TRBV7-2 and TRBJ2-5, is GAGVSQSPSNKVTEKGKDVELRCDPISGHTALYWYRQSLGQGLEFLIYFQGNSAPDKSGLPSDRFSAERTGGSVSTLTIQRTQQEDSAVYLCASSLVRIGTQYFGPGTRLLVL.

This clone was counted only a few times. Within the sample, other DNA sequences also encode this same CDR3. The chain couples TRBV18 to TRBJ1-1; 7 positions match TRBD1. Germline V gene data show CDR1 as KGHSH and CDR2 as LQKENI. This CDR3 region has 13 residues. The V and J ends lost 6 bases and 1 base, in that order; junction bases with no gene match: 2. This CDR3 reads CASSRQGNTEAFF. CDR3 in DNA: TGTGCCAGCTCCCGACAGGGGAACACTGAAGCTTTCTTT.

V is TRBV9 and J is TRBJ2-2; tentatively, D is TRBD1 (6 bases). V lost 3 bases and J lost 5, with 8 bases in between. This CDR3 is 13 amino acids long. Per germline, CDR1 SGDLS and CDR2 YYNGEE. For the CDR3, the DNA is TGTGCCAGCAGCGCTACAGGGACCGGGGAGCTGTTTTTT. Encoded protein: CASSATGTGELFF.

The chain joins TRBV6-5 to TRBJ2-3; maybe TRBD1 (5 bases). The ends were cut back, 0 bases at V and 3 bases at J, with 10 bases in the middle. This CDR3 has 15 residues. The germline CDR1 and CDR2 sequences are MNHEY and SVGAGI. Here the CDR3 reads CASSYSTVSTDTQYF. The DNA for the CDR3 is TGTGCCAGCAGTTACTCGACAGTCTCTACAGATACGCAGTATTTT.

The V and J genes are TRBV4-3 and TRBJ1-2; the D gene is possibly TRBD1 (6 bases). Trimming removed 3 bases from V and 2 bases from J, with 10 bases in between. Looked up from germline, CDR1 is LGHNA and CDR2 is YSLEER. This CDR3 region has 14 residues. The CDR3 loop reads CASSQPGQNYGYTF. As DNA, the CDR3 is TGCGCCAGCAGCCAGCCAGGACAGAACTATGGCTACACCTTC.

This chain uses TRBV5-4 with TRBJ2-3; D possibly corresponds to TRBD1 (6 bases). V lost 3 bases, J lost 2 bases, and 13 bases lay in between. The CDR3 contains 15 residues. Germline CDR1 and CDR2: SGHNT and YYREEE (reference sequence). The CDR3 spells CASSSRQVPTDTQYF. DNA of the CDR3: TGTGCCAGCAGCTCCCGACAGGTCCCCACAGATACGCAGTATTTT.

The chain couples TRBV4-3 to TRBJ2-5, with D uncertain. The V end was cut by 2 bases, the J end by 5 bases, with 18 bases between. Germline CDR1 reads LGHNA; CDR2 reads YSLEER. This CDR3 is built from 16 residues. CDR3 residues: CASSQTVYQASETQYF. Here the CDR3 DNA reads TGCGCCAGCAGCCAAACAGTTTATCAGGCTTCCGAGACCCAGTACTTC.

The chain joins TRBV30 to TRBJ1-1, with 10 nucleotides matching TRBD1. Germline trimming cut 1 base from V and 9 bases from J; bases unmatched to any gene: 2. In germline, CDR1 is GTSNPN, CDR2 SVGIG (reference sequence). CDR3 size: 12 residues. The CDR3 region is CAWSADRGQAFF. The CDR3 region has the DNA TGTGCCTGGAGTGCTGACAGGGGGCAAGCTTTCTTT.

This clone came up once. The chain links TRBV5-6 to TRBJ1-1; 10 bases are a match to TRBD1. Germline V gene sequence: CDR1 SGHDT, CDR2 YYEEEE. Losses at the gene ends were 4 bases for V and 3 bases for J; bases not matched to a gene: 6. This CDR3 is built from 15 residues. This CDR3 reads CASSPTGGWDTEAFF. In DNA, the CDR3 is TGTGCCAGCAGCCCGACAGGGGGCTGGGACACTGAAGCTTTCTTT.

The chain recombines TRBV30 with TRBJ2-5, with no clear D. In germline, CDR1 is GTSNPN, CDR2 SVGIG (reference sequence). CDR3 length: 13 amino acids. The V gene lost 4 bases and the J gene lost 3 bases, with 12 bases spanning the gap. The CDR3 loop is CAWTVTSKETQYF. The CDR3 DNA reads TGTGCCTGGACGGTAACCTCAAAAGAGACCCAGTACTTC.

This clone was detected ten times or more. The J gene is TRBJ2-5, the V gene TRBV7-9; 12 nucleotides match TRBD1. The CDR3 covers 16 residues. Trimming removed 5 bases from V and 5 bases from J; junction bases left unmatched: 9. Per the germline V gene, CDR1 is SEHNR and CDR2 is FQNEAQ (reference sequence). The CDR3 protein is CASSPRDRGQGETQYF. CDR3 coding DNA: TGTGCCAGCAGCCCGCGGGACAGGGGGCAGGGGGAGACCCAGTACTTC.

The chain couples TRBV29-1 to TRBJ2-1; 10 bases line up with TRBD1. The CDR3 totals 15 residues. With 7 bases clipped from V and 7 bases from J, the junction kept 13 bases outside the gene matches. Germline V lookup: CDR1 SQVTM, CDR2 ANQGSEA. The CDR3 spells CSGKNPGQGKNEQFF. Here the CDR3 DNA reads TGCAGCGGGAAGAATCCGGGACAGGGGAAGAATGAGCAGTTCTTC.

This chain joins TRBV4-2 and TRBJ1-6, with a tentative D call TRBD1 (5 bases). CDR3 length: 16 amino acids. V was cut by 0 bases and J by 4 bases, with 10 bases left in between. Germline V gene lookup returns CDR1 LGHNA and CDR2 YNFKEQ. For the CDR3, the DNA is TGTGCCAGCAGCCAAGAAGGGGCAGGGTATAATTCACCCCTCCACTTT. Residues: CASSQEGAGYNSPLHF.